This T cell receptor beta chain stems from a study of tumor and adjacent non-tumor tissue in lung cancer. Study details: Around 4.4 million productive TCRbeta reads were obtained per sample on average. The study, taken as a whole, reports: Tumor TCR diversity, when higher, was linked to shorter survival. Normal lung showed higher cumulative top 100 clone frequency than tumor.

No cell sorting was done before RNA was extracted from the tissue. Between August and November 2014, newly diagnosed, chemotherapy-naive lung cancer patients underwent thoracic surgery in China. The library came from three nested PCR rounds adapted from ARM-PCR protocols. MiXCR was run by TCRdb on the multiplex PCR reads, yielding one entry per CDR3 protein. The sample records about 140,000 distinct CDR3 sequences, about 71% being singletons. Turning to this clonotype: Its target is unknown.

This CDR3 is 13 amino acids long. The germline gives CDR1 MNHNS, CDR2 SASEGT. The sample was lung tumor tissue. This receptor was identified in a man in his 60s with small cell lung cancer. The V gene is TRBV6-1, the J gene TRBJ1-2; no clear D gene. As DNA, the CDR3 is TGTACAAGCAGTGTCGAGGCGGGAGTAGGCTACACCTTC. Translating gives CTSSVEAGVGYTF.